The present T cell receptor beta chain was sequenced within a study of blood T cell repertoires in COVID-19. From germline, CDR1 is LNHDA and CDR2 SQIVND (reference sequence). This CDR3 has 15 residues. V was pared by 3 bases and J by 6 bases, with 8 bases of the junction left unmatched. Clones were read by immunoSEQ multiplex PCR, and TCRdb kept only the in-frame ones, dropping some. The sample contains 150,000 to 200,000 clones, 80% to 85% of which appear only once. This clone was seen once. The source material was peripheral blood. The gene calls are TRBV19 and TRBJ2-4, with TRBD1 identical over 7 bases. The sequence came from a woman between 65 and 79 years old with COVID-19, enrolled during active disease. In DNA, the CDR3 is TGTGCCAGTAGTATCGACGACAGGGCGGGAAACATTCAGTACTTC. Protein sequence: CASSIDDRAGNIQYF.